This T cell receptor beta chain came from a study of blood T cell repertoires in COVID-19. At the level of the study: Acute and convalescent COVID-19 samples came from the United States, Italy and Spain. T cells, B-cell-depleted T cells, or PBMCs provided the cDNA or gDNA that served as material.

Deletions cut 8 bases from V and 8 bases from J, with 24 bases between. The CDR3 length is 15 residues. The V gene's germline CDR1 is MDHEN and CDR2 SYDVKM. Authors' methods: Estimated nucleated cell counts came from reference gene primer amplification. Assay used: immunoSEQ multiplex PCR; TCRdb lists only in-frame clones, some missing. V, J and clone size are those of that table, while D and trimming were read from the DNA. The profile covers about 56,000 clones, with 89% appearing a single time and around two fifths taken by the ten largest. During active infection, Seattle patients enrolled and were then monitored through disease.

The sequence derives from a woman aged 60-70 years with COVID-19, enrolled during active disease. The sample comprised peripheral blood. The chain recombines TRBV28 with TRBJ1-2, with TRBD1 as a possible D gene (6 bases). The CDR3 DNA follows: TGTGCCAGCGGGATAAATGACAGGCGTGTTGGGGGCTACACCTTC. Translation gives CASGINDRRVGGYTF.